This TCR beta chain was obtained from a study of graft-versus-host responses after intestinal transplantation. Regarding this clone: Its specificity is unknown.

Germline V gene data show CDR1 as MGHRA and CDR2 as YSYEKL. The CDR3 is made up of 13 amino acids. V was pared by 4 bases and J by 8 bases, with 14 bases between. Assay used: immunoSEQ multiplex PCR; TCRdb lists only in-frame clones, some missing. The profile shows roughly 69,000 clones, more than 85% of them singletons. This specimen was unstimulated CD8+ T cells sorted from spleen or lymph node cells, taken before transplant. The clonotype comes from a human donor who was the organ donor for an intestinal transplant. The chain uses TRBV4-1 and TRBJ1-1; D is ambiguous. CDR3 region: CASSPMGVREAFF. The CDR3 bases are TGCGCCAGCAGCCCAATGGGCGTGAGAGAAGCTTTCTTT.